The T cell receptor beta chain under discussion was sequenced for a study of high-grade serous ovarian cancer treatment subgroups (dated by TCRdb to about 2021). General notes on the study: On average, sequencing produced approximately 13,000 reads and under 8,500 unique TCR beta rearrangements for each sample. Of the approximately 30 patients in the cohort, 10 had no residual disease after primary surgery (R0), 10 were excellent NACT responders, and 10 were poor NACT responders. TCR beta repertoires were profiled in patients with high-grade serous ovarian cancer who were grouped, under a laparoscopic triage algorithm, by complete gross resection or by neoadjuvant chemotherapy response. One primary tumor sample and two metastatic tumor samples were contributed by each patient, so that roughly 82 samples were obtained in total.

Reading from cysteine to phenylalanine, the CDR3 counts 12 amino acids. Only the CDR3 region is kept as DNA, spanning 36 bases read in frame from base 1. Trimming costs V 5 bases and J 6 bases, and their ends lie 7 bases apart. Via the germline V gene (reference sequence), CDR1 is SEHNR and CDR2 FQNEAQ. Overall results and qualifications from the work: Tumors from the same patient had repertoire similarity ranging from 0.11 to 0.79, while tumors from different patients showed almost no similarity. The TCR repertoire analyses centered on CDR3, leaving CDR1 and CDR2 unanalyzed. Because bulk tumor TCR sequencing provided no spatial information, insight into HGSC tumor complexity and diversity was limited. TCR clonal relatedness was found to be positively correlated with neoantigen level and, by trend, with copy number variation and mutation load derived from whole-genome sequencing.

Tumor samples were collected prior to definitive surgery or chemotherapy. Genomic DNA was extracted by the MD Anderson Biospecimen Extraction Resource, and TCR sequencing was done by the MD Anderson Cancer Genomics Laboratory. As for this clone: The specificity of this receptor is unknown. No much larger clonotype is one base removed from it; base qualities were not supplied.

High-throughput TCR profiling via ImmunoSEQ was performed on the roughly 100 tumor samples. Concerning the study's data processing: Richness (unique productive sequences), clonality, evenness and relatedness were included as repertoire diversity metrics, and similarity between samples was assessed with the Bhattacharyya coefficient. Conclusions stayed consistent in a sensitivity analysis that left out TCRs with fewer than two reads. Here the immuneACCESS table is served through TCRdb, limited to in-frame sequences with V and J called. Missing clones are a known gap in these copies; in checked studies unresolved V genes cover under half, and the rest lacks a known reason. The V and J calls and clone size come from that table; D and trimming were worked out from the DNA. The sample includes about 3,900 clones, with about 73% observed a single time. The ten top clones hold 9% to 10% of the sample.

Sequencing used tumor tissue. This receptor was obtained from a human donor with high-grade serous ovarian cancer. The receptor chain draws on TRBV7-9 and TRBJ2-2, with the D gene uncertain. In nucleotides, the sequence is TGTGCCAGCAGCCCGGCCCCCGGGGAGCTGTTTTTT. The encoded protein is CASSPAPGELFF.